This TCR beta chain was identified during a study of blood T cell repertoires in COVID-19. Study information: Acute and convalescent COVID-19 specimens originated in the United States, Italy and Spain. Sources were T cells, B-cell-depleted T cells, or PBMCs; the material itself was cDNA or gDNA.

Study processing details: Estimated nucleated cell counts came from reference gene primer amplification. The protocol was immunoSEQ multiplex PCR, while the TCRdb copy is restricted to in-frame clones and leaves out a portion. The DNA was the basis for D and trimming; V, J and clone size are from that table. The sample records about 150,000 clones, approximately 90% being singletons. J was trimmed by 1 base and V by 11 bases; bases with no gene match: 8. CDR1 is LNHDA, CDR2 SQIVND, per germline (reference sequence). The CDR3 totals 14 residues. This sequence joins TRBV19 and TRBJ2-1, with 7 bases identical to TRBD2. Material: peripheral blood. The TCR originated in a woman aged 35 to 49 with acute or convalescent COVID-19. As DNA, the CDR3 is TGTGCCGCAGCCGTCGGGGGGTCCTACAATGAGCAGTTCTTC. Amino acid sequence: CAAAVGGSYNEQFF.